These T cell receptor beta chains were read from a single sample in a study of T cells in Graves' hyperthyroidism and ophthalmopathy. From the multiplex PCR reads, TCRdb called clonotypes with MiXCR, one entry per CDR3 protein. The sample records roughly 380,000 distinct CDR3 sequences, approximately 20% being singletons. The source material was blood. The origin of the receptors is a woman under 30 with Graves' hyperthyroidism. Both conserved end residues are part of each CDR3. A D gene is named only where the DNA matches it firmly. Where a row states a size, it is once, few, many or the class of an expanded clone; other rows omit it.

D gene: .; clone size: many; J gene: TRBJ2-2; V gene: TRBV5-1; CDR3 DNA: TGCGCCAGCAGCATGTTTGGGGCGAGCACCGGGGAGCTGTTTTTT; CDR3 protein: CASSMFGASTGELFF
D gene: TRBD1; clone size: many; J gene: TRBJ2-7; V gene: TRBV6-1; CDR3 DNA: TGTGCCAGCAGTGGCCCGGGACAGGGGAATACCTACGAGCAGTACTTC; CDR3 protein: CASSGPGQGNTYEQYF
D gene: .; clone size: many; J gene: TRBJ2-7; V gene: TRBV5-1; CDR3 DNA: TGCGCCAGCAGCTTGGTCTCTGTACGGGCCTACGAGCAGTACTTC; CDR3 protein: CASSLVSVRAYEQYF
D gene: .; clone size: many; J gene: TRBJ2-7; V gene: TRBV12-3/TRBV12-4; CDR3 DNA: TGTGCCAGCAGTTTTCCTTCCTCCCCAGCATCCTACGAGCAGTACTTC; CDR3 protein: CASSFPSSPASYEQYF
D gene: TRBD2; clone size: many; J gene: TRBJ2-5; V gene: TRBV28; CDR3 DNA: TGTGCCAGCAGTTCCCTAGCGGGGGGGCAGGAGACCCAGTACTTC; CDR3 protein: CASSSLAGGQETQYF
D gene: .; clone size: .; J gene: TRBJ2-7; V gene: TRBV6-1; CDR3 DNA: TGTGCCAGCAGCAGGGTCCACGGGCAGTACTTC; CDR3 protein: CASSRVHGQYF
D gene: .; clone size: .; J gene: TRBJ2-4; V gene: TRBV6-2/TRBV6-3; CDR3 DNA: TGTGCCAGCAATGAGCTAGCCAAAAACATTCAGTACTTC; CDR3 protein: CASNELAKNIQYF
D gene: .; clone size: .; J gene: TRBJ2-5; V gene: TRBV10-3; CDR3 DNA: TGTGCCATCAGTCCCGGTATTCAAGAGACCCAGTACTTC; CDR3 protein: CAISPGIQETQYF
D gene: .; clone size: .; J gene: TRBJ1-2; V gene: TRBV6-5; CDR3 DNA: TGTGCCAGCAGTTACGGGTACGGGAGTAGGGCTAACTATGGCTACACCTTC; CDR3 protein: CASSYGYGSRANYGYTF
D gene: .; clone size: once; J gene: TRBJ1-2; V gene: TRBV7-9; CDR3 DNA: TGTGCCAGCAGCCGCGCGGGCTATGGCTACACCTTC; CDR3 protein: CASSRAGYGYTF
D gene: .; clone size: many; J gene: TRBJ1-1; V gene: TRBV27; CDR3 DNA: TGTGCCAGCAGTTTATCGTCAGGATTTGGCACTGAAGCTTTCTTT; CDR3 protein: CASSLSSGFGTEAFF
D gene: .; clone size: many; J gene: TRBJ2-7; V gene: TRBV12-3/TRBV12-4; CDR3 DNA: TGTGCCAGCAGTTATAAGGGGCCCGACGAGCAGTACTTC; CDR3 protein: CASSYKGPDEQYF
D gene: .; clone size: many; J gene: TRBJ1-2; V gene: TRBV6-4; CDR3 DNA: TGTGCCAGCAGTGGGGGGGATCCTGACTATGGCTACACCTTC; CDR3 protein: CASSGGDPDYGYTF
D gene: .; clone size: .; J gene: TRBJ1-2; V gene: TRBV6-5; CDR3 DNA: TGTGCCAGCAGTTTCGCCCGAGGTGGTTACACCTTC; CDR3 protein: CASSFARGGYTF
D gene: TRBD1; clone size: few; J gene: TRBJ1-2; V gene: TRBV12-3/TRBV12-4; CDR3 DNA: TGTGCCAGCGGGCGACAGGGCACCTATGGCTACACCTTC; CDR3 protein: CASGRQGTYGYTF
D gene: TRBD1; clone size: few; J gene: TRBJ1-5; V gene: TRBV20-1; CDR3 DNA: TGCAGTGCTAGCAGGGGGGGGGATCAGCCCCAGCATTTT; CDR3 protein: CSASRGGDQPQHF
D gene: .; clone size: .; J gene: TRBJ1-1; V gene: TRBV14; CDR3 DNA: TGTGCCAGCAGCCGCCACCGAGGGATGAACACTGAAGCTTTCTTT; CDR3 protein: CASSRHRGMNTEAFF
D gene: .; clone size: many; J gene: TRBJ2-5; V gene: TRBV6-1; CDR3 DNA: TGTGCCAGCAGTGAGAGTGGGGTGGCGAGCCTATGGGGCCCCCAGTACTTC; CDR3 protein: CASSESGVASLWGPQYF
D gene: .; clone size: .; J gene: TRBJ2-5; V gene: TRBV9; CDR3 DNA: TGTGCCAGCAGCGCCTCAGGGAAGGAGACCCAGTACTTC; CDR3 protein: CASSASGKETQYF
D gene: .; clone size: many; J gene: TRBJ1-2; V gene: TRBV20-1; CDR3 DNA: TGCAGTGCTAGTAACGGGCCGGTCTATGGCTACACCTTC; CDR3 protein: CSASNGPVYGYTF
D gene: TRBD2; clone size: many; J gene: TRBJ2-7; V gene: TRBV7-3; CDR3 DNA: TGTGCCAGCAGTCCAAGCGGGGGGTCAACCTACGAGCAGTACTTC; CDR3 protein: CASSPSGGSTYEQYF
D gene: TRBD1; clone size: many; J gene: TRBJ2-5; V gene: TRBV12-3/TRBV12-4; CDR3 DNA: TGTGCCAGCAGCTGGGACAGGGGCCAAGAGACCCAGTACTTC; CDR3 protein: CASSWDRGQETQYF
D gene: .; clone size: many; J gene: TRBJ1-5; V gene: TRBV4-1; CDR3 DNA: TGCGCCAGCAGCCAAGAGGGGTCGGGGGGGAATCAGCCCCAGCATTTT; CDR3 protein: CASSQEGSGGNQPQHF
D gene: TRBD2; clone size: many; J gene: TRBJ2-2; V gene: TRBV11-2; CDR3 DNA: TGTGCCAGCAGCTTAGGACTAGCGGGCACCGGGGAGCTGTTTTTT; CDR3 protein: CASSLGLAGTGELFF
D gene: .; clone size: few; J gene: TRBJ1-2; V gene: TRBV3-1; CDR3 DNA: TGTGCCAGCAGCCAAGCACGGGTATCCGGCTACACCTTC; CDR3 protein: CASSQARVSGYTF
D gene: TRBD1; clone size: many; J gene: TRBJ1-1; V gene: TRBV30; CDR3 DNA: TGTGCCTGGAGTGCGGGACAGCGGCGGGCTTTCTTT; CDR3 protein: CAWSAGQRRAFF